The source of this TCR beta chain is a study of cytomegalovirus exposure and HLA in healthy donors. About the research overall: About 85 million unique TCRs from HLA-typed donors were held in an early release of data.

At sampling all donors were nominally healthy, likely with unrecorded immune exposures. In germline, CDR1 is LNHDA, CDR2 SQIVND (reference sequence). This CDR3 spans 12 amino acids. With V trimmed by 6 bases and J by 5 bases, 3 bases remained unmatched. Researchers ran the PCR with 60 Vbeta and 13 Jbeta primers. TCRdb's copy holds only in-frame clones and misses some; the assay was immunoSEQ multiplex PCR. The sample includes some 150,000 clones, more than 75% of them seen just once. Study-wide results and limits: Only CMV serostatus was available as immune exposure information. Certain sequence variants were highly shared and formed a cluster, and this cluster was likely a sequencing artifact.

Remarks on this clone: Its cognate antigen is unknown.

The receptor was isolated from a male donor in good health and CMV-seronegative. Sequencing was performed on PBMCs. This chain links TRBV19 with TRBJ1-2; 7 bases are a match to TRBD1. CDR3 DNA: TGTGCCAGTAGCGACAGGGTATATGGCTACACCTTC. Translating gives CASSDRVYGYTF.